The 29 T cell receptor beta chains below come from one sample, sequenced in a study of blood T cell repertoires in COVID-19. The data were produced by immunoSEQ multiplex PCR, yet TCRdb's version contains in-frame clones alone and is incomplete. There are about 130,000 clones in the sample; around 89% occur only once, and 2.5% to 3% lies in the top ten. The sequencing sample was made of peripheral blood. These receptors originate from a man aged 60 to 75 with active or convalescent COVID-19.

This chain connects TRBV28 to TRBJ1-2, with TRBD1 identical over 7 bases. The CDR3 runs to 17 residues. CDR1 is MDHEN and CDR2 is SYDVKM in the germline V gene. The J segment lost 6 bases and the V segment lost 2 bases, leaving 15 bases of the junction unmatched. CDR3: CASSLGGSGGEIDGYTF. CDR3 DNA sequence: TGTGCCAGCAGTTTAGGGGGGTCAGGGGGAGAGATCGATGGCTACACCTTC.

The V call is TRBV7-9, the J call TRBJ2-3, with D possibly TRBD1 on 5 matching bases. V was cut by 0 bases and J by 2 bases, with 15 bases left in between. Per the germline V gene, CDR1 is SEHNR and CDR2 is FQNEAQ (reference sequence). This CDR3 has 17 amino acids. For the CDR3, the DNA is TGTGCCAGCAGCTTAGCTGGCGGTGGGGCCCACACAGATACGCAGTATTTT. Translating gives CASSLAGGGAHTDTQYF.

A single count supports this clone. This chain joins TRBV2 and TRBJ1-2; 8 positions agree with TRBD1. Losses at the gene ends were 10 bases for V and 8 bases for J; bases not matched to a gene: 12. Germline V gene lookup returns CDR1 SNHLY and CDR2 FYNNEI. The CDR3 consists of 13 residues. In DNA form, the CDR3 reads TGTGCCACCGAATCTCAGGGGGCAGGGGGCTACACCTTC. Residues: CATESQGAGGYTF.

The V and J genes are TRBV3-1 (or the pseudogene TRBV3-2) and TRBJ2-7, with D tentatively TRBD1 (5 bases). The germline V gene encodes CDR1 LGHDT and CDR2 YNNKEL (reference sequence). Trimming left V 4 bases short and J 7 bases short, with 14 bases between. The CDR3 extends over 13 amino acids. The CDR3 DNA sequence: TGTGCCAGCAGCCCAGGACACGTTAGGGAGCAGTACTTC. Amino acid sequence: CASSPGHVREQYF.

The V call is TRBV9, the J call TRBJ2-3; D perhaps matches TRBD2 (6 bases). V lost 3 bases and J lost 2, with 16 bases in between. This CDR3 has 16 residues. Germline V gives CDR1 SGDLS, CDR2 YYNGEE. The chain's CDR3 is CASSGGERSDTDTQYF. In DNA, the CDR3 is TGTGCCAGCAGCGGGGGGGAAAGGAGCGACACAGATACGCAGTATTTT.

The chain is built from TRBV28 and TRBJ1-5, with 8 bases aligning to TRBD1. CDR1 and CDR2 (germline): MDHEN, SYDVKM. V shed 3 bases and J 2 bases; nucleotides not matched to a gene: 3. This CDR3 contains 15 residues. The CDR3 loop is CASSLDRVRNQPQHF. The CDR3 bases are TGTGCCAGCAGTTTGGACAGGGTCCGCAATCAGCCCCAGCATTTT.

The chain joins TRBV7-2 to TRBJ1-5; TRBD1 matches at 8 bases. The CDR3 has 15 amino acids. The V gene end was trimmed by 6 bases and the J gene end by 2 bases; junction bases not matched to a gene: 6. The germline CDR1 and CDR2 sequences are SGHTA and FQGNSA. The CDR3 loop is CASSPGTGGNQPQHF. CDR3 nucleotides: TGTGCCAGCAGTCCCGGGACAGGAGGCAATCAGCCCCAGCATTTT.

This rearrangement joins TRBV27 to TRBJ2-6; 7 bases are a match to TRBD1. The CDR3 spans 17 residues. Germline V gene lookup returns CDR1 MNHEY and CDR2 SMNVEV (reference sequence). J was trimmed by 0 bases and V by 5 bases; bases with no gene match: 7. Written as DNA, the CDR3 is TGTGCCAGCAGTACCGGGACAGAAGACTCTGGGGCCAACGTCCTGACTTTC. Its protein product is CASSTGTEDSGANVLTF.

This CDR3 is CAVRQSMNTEAFF. In DNA form, the CDR3 reads TGCGCCGTAAGACAGAGCATGAACACTGAAGCTTTCTTT. V usage is TRBV10-2 and J usage is TRBJ1-1; possible D gene TRBD1, 5 bases. The V end lost 11 bases, the J end lost 0 bases, and 13 bases lay between the germline ends. CDR3 size: 13 residues. In germline, CDR1 is WSHSY, CDR2 SAAADI.

This clone has a single count. The chain uses TRBV19 and TRBJ1-4; 7 bases fit TRBD1. Germline V gene lookup returns CDR1 LNHDA and CDR2 SQIVND (reference sequence). The ends lost 6 bases at V and 6 bases at J; junction bases unmatched: 7. The CDR3 runs to 14 residues. CDR3 nucleotide sequence: TGTGCCAGTAGCTTGGGACAGAACGATGAAAAACTGTTTTTT. This sequence encodes CASSLGQNDEKLFF. Full variable domain (missing parts from reference TRBV19 and TRBJ1-4): DGGITQSPKYLFRKEGQNVTLSCEQNLNHDAMYWYRQDPGQGLRLIYYSQIVNDFQKGDIAEGYSVSREKKESFPLTVTSAQKNPTAFYLCASSLGQNDEKLFFGSGTQLSVL.

This chain connects TRBV24-1 to TRBJ1-2; 7 nucleotides line up with TRBD1. V gave up 4 bases and J gave up 7 bases; unmatched junction bases: 8. Germline V gene lookup returns CDR1 KGHDR and CDR2 SFDVKD. The CDR3 extends over 14 amino acids. The CDR3 nucleotides read TGTGCCACCAGTGACCGTGTGACAGGGTTTGGCTACACCTTC. Protein product: CATSDRVTGFGYTF.

CDR3 DNA: TGCGCCAGCAGCTTGGAAGCGGGAAGAGCCTACGAGCAGTACTTC. It translates to CASSLEAGRAYEQYF. The gene calls are TRBV5-1 and TRBJ2-7, with 7 positions matching TRBD2. The CDR3 has 15 residues. Germline V gene sequence: CDR1 SGHRS, CDR2 YFSETQ. V shed 0 bases, J shed 2 bases, and the junction held 5 bases outside the gene matches.

V gene TRBV5-6 combines with J gene TRBJ1-2, with D perhaps matching TRBD1 (5 bases). The CDR3 sequence is 15 residues long. The V end lost 4 bases, the J end lost 2 bases, and 15 bases lay between the germline ends. CDR1 SGHDT and CDR2 YYEEEE come from the germline V gene. CDR3 in DNA: TGTGCCAGCAGCGGGTGGGGCGCAGGGAACTATGGCTACACCTTC. Translation gives CASSGWGAGNYGYTF.

The genes are TRBV3-1 (or the pseudogene TRBV3-2) and TRBJ2-3, with a tentative D call TRBD2 (6 bases). Trimming cost V 4 bases and J 7 bases, with 15 bases left between them. The CDR3 is made up of 14 amino acids. Per germline, CDR1 LGHDT and CDR2 YNNKEL (reference sequence). DNA of the CDR3: TGTGCCAGCAGCCCAACCGGGGGATGGAATACGCAGTATTTT. Translation gives CASSPTGGWNTQYF.

Worth noting for this clone: At one boundary the junction diverges from the germline segment, which might be a read error. The chain recombines TRBV3-1 (or the pseudogene TRBV3-2) with TRBJ2-5; D perhaps matches TRBD2 (6 bases). The germline V gene has CDR1 LGHDT and CDR2 YNNKEL (reference sequence). This CDR3 region has 16 residues. The CDR3 sequence: CASSQDGLGGVETRYF. DNA for the CDR3: TGTGCCAGCAGCCAAGATGGGCTAGGAGGGGTAGAGACCCGGTACTTC.

The rearrangement joins TRBV5-1 to TRBJ1-5, with D possibly being TRBD1 (6 bases). The CDR3 extends over 14 amino acids. Trimming took off 4 bases at V and 4 bases at J, with 12 bases between the two ends. The V gene's germline CDR1 is SGHRS and CDR2 YFSETQ. CDR3 region: CASSLTGQNQPQHF. The CDR3 bases are TGCGCCAGCAGCCTAACCGGACAGAATCAGCCCCAGCATTTT.

The chain uses TRBV7-2 and TRBJ1-2; TRBD1 matches 9 bases. The V gene's germline CDR1 is SGHTA and CDR2 FQGNSA. V shed 2 bases and J 0 bases; nucleotides not matched to a gene: 4. The CDR3 is 16 amino acids. The CDR3 is CASSLYGDRANYGYTF. The CDR3 region has the DNA TGTGCCAGCAGCTTATACGGGGACAGGGCTAACTATGGCTACACCTTC.

This CDR3 is CASSQDPRVHYGYTF. The DNA for the CDR3 is TGTGCCAGCAGCCAAGATCCCAGGGTACACTATGGCTACACCTTC. This chain links TRBV3-1 (or the pseudogene TRBV3-2) with TRBJ1-2, with D tentatively TRBD1 (5 bases). V lost 0 bases and J 3 bases, leaving 11 bases between the germline ends. The CDR3 runs 15 residues. The germline V gene encodes CDR1 LGHDT and CDR2 YNNKEL (reference sequence).

The chain links TRBV6-4 to TRBJ2-5; 11 nucleotides match TRBD2. The trim removed 2 bases at V and 3 bases at J, leaving 11 bases unmatched. In germline, CDR1 is MRHNA, CDR2 SNTAGT. The CDR3 runs to 18 residues. The CDR3 DNA sequence: TGTGCCAGCAGTGACCCACCGTATGGGACTAGCGGAAAAGAGACCCAGTACTTC. It is translated as CASSDPPYGTSGKETQYF.

The J gene is TRBJ2-1, the V gene TRBV7-3; 8 bases are shared with TRBD2. The CDR3 is 15 residues long. Trimming cost V 5 bases and J 5 bases; bases outside gene matches: 8. CDR1 SGHTA and CDR2 FQGTGA come from the germline V gene. The CDR3 spells CASSPPAGAHNEQFF. In DNA form, the CDR3 reads TGTGCCAGCAGCCCGCCAGCGGGAGCCCACAATGAGCAGTTCTTC.

The chain recombines TRBV7-6 with TRBJ1-5; TRBD1 agrees at 8 bases. CDR3 length: 16 residues. The trim removed 5 bases at V and 4 bases at J, leaving 10 bases unmatched. CDR1 is SGHVS, CDR2 FNYEAQ, per germline. The CDR3 is CASSQDSRTGNQPQHF. CDR3 sequence (DNA): TGTGCCAGCAGCCAGGACTCAAGGACAGGGAATCAGCCCCAGCATTTT.

V usage is TRBV7-3 and J usage is TRBJ2-3; D possibly corresponds to TRBD2 (5 bases). Germline V gene lookup returns CDR1 SGHTA and CDR2 FQGTGA. The CDR3 contains 13 residues. Trimming took 4 bases from V and 1 from J, leaving 6 bases between them. The CDR3 is CASSSSRTDTQYF. The CDR3 coding sequence is TGTGCCAGCAGCTCTAGCCGCACAGATACGCAGTATTTT.

The chain employs TRBV7-3 and TRBJ2-7; D ambiguous. The CDR3 sequence is 15 residues long. V was pared by 1 base and J by 5 bases, with 15 bases between. Germline CDR1 reads SGHTA; CDR2 reads FQGTGA. The CDR3 reads CASSLSQNLGDEQYF. For the CDR3, the DNA is TGTGCCAGCAGCTTAAGCCAAAATCTAGGTGACGAGCAGTACTTC. The full variable domain, in which reference TRBV7-3 and TRBJ2-7 provide the parts outside the CDR3, is GAGVSQTPSNKVTEKGKYVELRCDPISGHTALYWYRQSLGQGPEFLIYFQGTGAADDSGLPNDRFFAVRPEGSVSTLKIQRTERGDSAVYLCASSLSQNLGDEQYFGPGTRLTVT.

This clone was seen a handful of times. The chain combines TRBV5-8 with TRBJ1-1; a possible D gene is TRBD1 (6 bases). Trimming removed 3 bases at V and 6 bases at J, with 12 bases between. CDR1 is SGHTS and CDR2 is YDEGEE in the germline V gene. CDR3 length: 13 amino acids. In DNA form, the CDR3 reads TGTGCCAGCAGCTCAAAATCAGGGGCTGAAGCTTTCTTT. Translating gives CASSSKSGAEAFF.

The table lists this clone with a few counts. The rearrangement joins TRBV5-1 to TRBJ1-1, with 7 bases fitting TRBD1. This CDR3 region has 15 residues. The V gene end was trimmed by 4 bases and the J gene end by 2 bases; junction bases not matched to a gene: 8. Germline V CDR1 and CDR2: SGHRS, YFSETQ. The CDR3 is CASSLTGTINTEAFF. The DNA for the CDR3 is TGCGCCAGCAGCCTGACAGGGACCATCAACACTGAAGCTTTCTTT.

The count of this clone is one. V usage is TRBV3-1 (or the pseudogene TRBV3-2) and J usage is TRBJ2-7, with TRBD2 identical over 11 bases. V trimming: 4 bases; J trimming: 0 bases; junction bases outside the gene matches: 17. The CDR3 runs to 20 residues. CDR1 LGHDT and CDR2 YNNKEL come from the germline V gene (reference sequence). CDR3 loop: CASSLTPFSGRAQISYEQYF. The CDR3 bases are TGTGCCAGCAGCCTCACGCCTTTTAGCGGGAGGGCTCAGATCTCCTACGAGCAGTACTTC.

This clone was seen only a few times. The chain employs TRBV27 and TRBJ1-6; D possibly corresponds to TRBD1 (6 bases). V was cut by 4 bases and J by 2 bases, with 12 bases left in between. CDR1 is MNHEY, CDR2 SMNVEV, per germline (reference sequence). The CDR3 sequence is 16 residues long. For the CDR3, the DNA is TGTGCCAGCAGTTCCTTCAGGGGAACCTATAATTCACCCCTCCACTTT. It specifies CASSSFRGTYNSPLHF.

V usage is TRBV19 and J usage is TRBJ1-2, with 7 bases that match TRBD1. The CDR3 runs 14 residues. CDR1 is LNHDA and CDR2 is SQIVND in the germline V gene (reference sequence). V dropped 4 bases and J dropped 6; count of bases not matched to a gene: 8. DNA for the CDR3: TGTGCCAGTAGTACCCCGACAGGGCGCCATGGCTACACCTTC. Encoded protein: CASSTPTGRHGYTF.

The J gene is TRBJ1-2, the V gene TRBV28; D perhaps matches TRBD1 (6 bases). The germline V gene has CDR1 MDHEN and CDR2 SYDVKM. Trimming cost V 2 bases and J 6 bases, with 10 bases left between them. This CDR3 comprises 13 residues. CDR3 coding DNA: TGTGCCAGCAGTTTAAGTCAGGGGAATGGCTACACCTTC. It yields the protein CASSLSQGNGYTF.